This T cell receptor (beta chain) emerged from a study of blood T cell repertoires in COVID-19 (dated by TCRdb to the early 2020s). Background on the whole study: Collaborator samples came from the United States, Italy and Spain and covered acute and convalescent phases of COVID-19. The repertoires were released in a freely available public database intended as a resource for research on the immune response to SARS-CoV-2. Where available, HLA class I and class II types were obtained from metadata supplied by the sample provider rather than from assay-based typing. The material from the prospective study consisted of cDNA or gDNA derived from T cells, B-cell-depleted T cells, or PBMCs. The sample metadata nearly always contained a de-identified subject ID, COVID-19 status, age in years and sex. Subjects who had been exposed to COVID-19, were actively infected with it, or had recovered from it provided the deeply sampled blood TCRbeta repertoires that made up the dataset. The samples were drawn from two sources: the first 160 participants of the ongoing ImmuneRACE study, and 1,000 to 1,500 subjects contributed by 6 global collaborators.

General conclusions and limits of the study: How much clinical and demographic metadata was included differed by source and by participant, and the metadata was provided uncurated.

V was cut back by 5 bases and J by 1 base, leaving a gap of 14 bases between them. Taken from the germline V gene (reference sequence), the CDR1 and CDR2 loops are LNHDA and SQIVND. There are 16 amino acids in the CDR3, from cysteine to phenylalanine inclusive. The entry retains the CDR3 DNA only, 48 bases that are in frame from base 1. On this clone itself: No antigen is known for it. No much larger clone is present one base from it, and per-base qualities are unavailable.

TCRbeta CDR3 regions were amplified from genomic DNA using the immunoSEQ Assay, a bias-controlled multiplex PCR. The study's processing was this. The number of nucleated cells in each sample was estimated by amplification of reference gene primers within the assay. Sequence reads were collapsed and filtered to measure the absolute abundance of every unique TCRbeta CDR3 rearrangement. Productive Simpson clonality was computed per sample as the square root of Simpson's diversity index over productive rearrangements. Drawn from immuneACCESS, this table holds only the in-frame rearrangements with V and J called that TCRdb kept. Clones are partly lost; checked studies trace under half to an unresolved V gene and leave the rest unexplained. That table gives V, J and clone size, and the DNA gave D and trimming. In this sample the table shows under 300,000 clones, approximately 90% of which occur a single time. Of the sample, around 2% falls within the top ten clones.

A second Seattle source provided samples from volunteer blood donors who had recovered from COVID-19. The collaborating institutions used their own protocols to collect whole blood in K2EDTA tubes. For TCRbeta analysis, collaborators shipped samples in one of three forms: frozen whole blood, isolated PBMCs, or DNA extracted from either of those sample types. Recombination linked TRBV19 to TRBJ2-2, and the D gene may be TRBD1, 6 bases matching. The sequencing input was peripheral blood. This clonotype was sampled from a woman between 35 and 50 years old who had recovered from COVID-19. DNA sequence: TGTGCCAGTAGTCCCTTGGAGACAGGGAACACCGGGGAGCTGTTTTTT. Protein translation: CASSPLETGNTGELFF.